This T cell receptor beta chain emerged from a study of T cells after somatic rescue of genetic block. The CDR3 loop spans 15 amino acids. Germline V lookup: CDR1 SGHAT, CDR2 FQNNGV. The ends lost 2 bases at V and 1 base at J; junction bases unmatched: 3. TCRdb's copy holds only in-frame clones and misses some; the assay was immunoSEQ multiplex PCR. The repertoire includes 12,000 to 15,000 clones, approximately 70% of them detected once, and 14% sits in the top ten. Sequencing was carried out using peripheral blood mononuclear cells (PBMCs). This sequence joins TRBV11-2 and TRBJ2-5; 8 bases fit TRBD1. This TCR derives from a boy aged 5-17 years. The chain's CDR3 is CASSLRQGTQETQYF. As DNA, the CDR3 is TGTGCCAGCAGCTTAAGACAGGGGACCCAAGAGACCCAGTACTTC.